This T cell receptor (beta chain) was retrieved from a study of cytomegalovirus exposure and HLA in healthy donors. Study observations and caveats: The study listed under 200 cytomegalovirus-associated TCR beta chains. Most TCRs appeared rarely, but some public TCRs recurred in many donors.

This table comes from immunoSEQ multiplex PCR, and its TCRdb copy is limited to in-frame clones, with some not included. The data contain around 220,000 clones, approximately 88% of them seen just once; the ten biggest clones take up over 12%. With regard to this clone: Its antigen remains unknown.

This CDR3 is 11 amino acids long. V gave up 6 bases and J gave up 5 bases, with 7 bases separating them. Germline V lookup: CDR1 SQVTM, CDR2 ANQGSEA. V usage is TRBV29-1 and J usage is TRBJ2-2; D is unresolved. The receptor was isolated from a woman in her 30s in good health and CMV-seropositive. The sequenced sample was PBMCs. The CDR3 nucleotides read TGCAGCGTCCTCCGAACCGGGGAGCTGTTTTTT. Residues: CSVLRTGELFF.